Each of the 18 T cell receptor beta chains below was sequenced from the same sample in a study of CD8+ T cells in alopecia areata (dated by TCRdb to the late 2010s). Library construction relied on the immunoSEQ multiplex PCR assay. RNA was extracted from all samples and reverse transcribed into cDNA, which served as template for TCR sequencing. TCRdb retrieved this table from immuneACCESS and kept in-frame rearrangements only. Not all clones are present; in checked studies, unresolved V genes account for under half, and no reason is known for the remainder. Counted in this sample were 110,000 to 150,000 clones; approximately 65% of them appeared once. The ten largest make up 35% to 45% of the sample. Source material: CD8+ T cells sorted from blood. The receptors shown here come from a human donor in good health.

CDR3 sequence: CASTWQGYTGELFF. The CDR3 bases are TGTGCCAGTACGTGGCAGGGTTACACCGGGGAGCTGTTTTTT. This chain links TRBV19 with TRBJ2-2; a weak D match, TRBD1 (5 bases). The germline V gene has CDR1 LNHDA and CDR2 SQIVND (reference sequence). Trimming left V 7 bases short and J 3 bases short, with 12 bases between. This CDR3 has 14 amino acids.

The rearrangement joins TRBV13 to TRBJ2-3, with 7 bases that match TRBD2. Trimming at V came to 5 bases and at J to 2 bases, leaving 7 bases not matched to a gene. The germline V gene encodes CDR1 PRHDT and CDR2 FYEKMQ (reference sequence). CDR3 length: 15 residues. The CDR3 here is CASSNRDYNTDTQYF. DNA of the CDR3: TGTGCCAGCAGCAACCGGGACTACAACACAGATACGCAGTATTTT.

The gene calls are TRBV5-1 and TRBJ2-2, with D unclear. CDR3 size: 18 residues. The V gene lost 0 bases and the J gene lost 0 bases, with 15 bases spanning the gap. CDR1 is SGHRS, CDR2 YFSETQ, per germline. The CDR3 spells CASSLETGWPSNTGELFF. The CDR3 DNA sequence: TGCGCCAGCAGCTTGGAAACGGGCTGGCCCTCGAACACCGGGGAGCTGTTTTTT.

This chain links TRBV4-1 with TRBJ2-7, with D possibly matching TRBD2 (5 bases). Germline assignment: CDR1 MGHRA and CDR2 YSYEKL. This CDR3 has 15 residues. With 4 bases removed from V and 5 bases from J, the gap between germline ends came to 18 bases. CDR3 nucleotides: TGCGCCAGCAGCCTAGACTATGGCTCTTTGGACGAGCAGTACTTC. Amino acids: CASSLDYGSLDEQYF.

This clone has just a few counts. This chain links TRBV29-1 with TRBJ1-2, with 9 bases lining up with TRBD1. The ends lost 5 bases at V and 4 bases at J; junction bases unmatched: 2. The CDR3 is made up of 12 amino acids. Germline CDR1 SQVTM, CDR2 ANQGSEA. CDR3 amino acids: CSVQQGAYGYTF. The CDR3 coding sequence is TGCAGCGTTCAACAGGGGGCCTATGGCTACACCTTC.

This clone was detected only a few times. The chain couples TRBV7-9 to TRBJ2-1; D possibly corresponds to TRBD1 (5 bases). The CDR3 covers 11 residues. V was clipped by 5 bases and J by 12 bases, with 11 bases between them. Germline values: CDR1 SEHNR, CDR2 FQNEAQ (reference sequence). The DNA of the CDR3 is TGTGCCAGCAGCAAACAGGAGTCGCAGTTCTTC. It encodes CASSKQESQFF. Drawing the rest from reference TRBV7-9 and TRBJ2-1, the complete variable domain is DTGVSQNPRHKITKRGQNVTFRCDPISEHNRLYWYRQTLGQGPEFLTYFQNEAQLEKSRLLSDRFSAERPKGSFSTLEIQRTEQGDSAMYLCASSKQESQFFGPGTRLTVL.

The V gene is TRBV29-1, the J gene TRBJ2-1; D call uncertain. The V and J ends lost 4 bases and 6 bases respectively, with 16 bases between them. Germline V gene data show CDR1 as SQVTM and CDR2 as ANQGSEA. CDR3 length equals 14 residues. In DNA, the CDR3 is TGCAGCGTTGTGAGTCAGGCCGAAAGCAATGAGCAGTTCTTC. This encodes CSVVSQAESNEQFF.

A few counts support this clone. The rearrangement uses TRBV7-9 and TRBJ2-7; 10 bases map to TRBD2. The junction had 5 bases not matched to a gene; V was cut back by 5 bases and J by 1 base. The germline gives CDR1 SEHNR, CDR2 FQNEAQ (reference sequence). The CDR3 is made up of 15 amino acids. The CDR3 here is CASSTRTSGSYEQYF. The CDR3 DNA is TGTGCCAGCAGCACGCGGACTAGCGGATCCTACGAGCAGTACTTC.

This clone has just a few counts. This chain joins TRBV13 and TRBJ2-6; D not resolved. The V and J ends lost 0 bases and 0 bases respectively, with 6 bases between them. The germline gives CDR1 PRHDT, CDR2 FYEKMQ (reference sequence). This CDR3 is built from 16 residues. The CDR3 sequence: CASSLGIGSGANVLTF. CDR3 DNA: TGTGCCAGCAGCTTAGGTATCGGCTCTGGGGCCAACGTCCTGACTTTC. Complete variable domain (other parts from reference TRBV13 and TRBJ2-6): AAGVIQSPRHLIKEKRETATLKCYPIPRHDTVYWYQQGPGQDPQFLISFYEKMQSDKGSIPDRFSAQQFSDYHSELNMSSLELGDSALYFCASSLGIGSGANVLTFGAGSRLTVL.

The CDR3 DNA reads TGTGCCAGCAGCGTAGGGGGCACAGGGGTCAACTATGGCTACACCTTC. This codes for CASSVGGTGVNYGYTF. The genes are TRBV9 and TRBJ1-2; 7 bases align to TRBD1. CDR1 SGDLS and CDR2 YYNGEE come from the germline V gene. The CDR3 sequence is 16 residues long. Trimming at V came to 0 bases and at J to 2 bases, leaving 7 bases not matched to a gene.

The chain uses TRBV30 and TRBJ2-1; D not certain. The CDR3 length is 14 residues. The germline CDR1 and CDR2 sequences are GTSNPN and SVGIG (reference sequence). The V gene lost 0 bases and the J gene lost 8 bases, with 14 bases spanning the gap. The CDR3 DNA follows: TGTGCCTGGAGTGTAAGTGACTCAATCGATGAGCAGTTCTTC. Its protein is CAWSVSDSIDEQFF.

The J gene is TRBJ1-2, the V gene TRBV27, with 9 positions matching TRBD1. The length of the CDR3 is 16 residues. Germline CDR1 and CDR2: MNHEY and SMNVEV (reference sequence). V dropped 0 bases and J dropped 5; count of bases not matched to a gene: 7. CDR3 nucleotide sequence: TGTGCCAGCAGTTTATCCGGGACAGGGTATACGTATGGCTACACCTTC. The encoded protein is CASSLSGTGYTYGYTF.

J is TRBJ1-1 and V is TRBV10-3; D gene uncertain. The CDR3 sequence is 13 residues long. V was trimmed by 2 bases and J by 2 bases, leaving 6 bases between them. Germline CDR1 and CDR2: ENHRY and SYGVKD. As DNA, the CDR3 is TGTGCCATCAGTGAGAACTCCAACACTGAAGCTTTCTTT. Protein product: CAISENSNTEAFF.

The sample holds a few counts of this clone. The chain has TRBV5-1 and TRBJ1-1; 9 bases align to TRBD1. V lost 5 bases to trimming and J lost 0 bases; unmatched junction nucleotides: 11. CDR3 size: 17 residues. The germline gives CDR1 SGHRS, CDR2 YFSETQ. CDR3 coding DNA: TGCGCCAGCAGGGAACGGACAGGGGCGACGGTGAACACTGAAGCTTTCTTT. Its translation is CASRERTGATVNTEAFF.

This clone was observed a handful of times. The chain is built from TRBV21-1 and TRBJ2-1; the table assigns TRBD1, which was not confirmed against the DNA. TRBV21-1 is termed a pseudogene. The CDR3 extends over 12 amino acids. Written as DNA, the CDR3 is TGTGCCAGCGACAGACCATACAATGAGCAGTTCTTC. Translating gives CASDRPYNEQFF.

The V call is TRBV9, the J call TRBJ2-7; TRBD2 matches at 7 bases. The J segment lost 5 bases and the V segment lost 7 bases, leaving 6 bases of the junction unmatched. Germline-derived CDR1 and CDR2 are SGDLS and YYNGEE. This CDR3 contains 12 residues. CDR3 sequence (DNA): TGTGCCAGCCAAAGTGGGGGGGACGAGCAGTACTTC. This encodes CASQSGGDEQYF.

This clone was counted a few times. In DNA form, the CDR3 reads TGTGCCAGCAGCTTAGGATCGTACACTGAAGCTTTCTTT. Translated: CASSLGSYTEAFF. The gene calls are TRBV11-2 and TRBJ1-1; the D is unclear. The CDR3 loop spans 13 amino acids. Looked up from germline, CDR1 is SGHAT and CDR2 is FQNNGV. V was clipped by 1 base and J by 3 bases, with 6 bases between them. The whole variable domain, filled in from reference TRBV11-2 and TRBJ1-1, reads EAGVAQSPRYKIIEKRQSVAFWCNPISGHATLYWYQQILGQGPKLLIQFQNNGVVDDSQLPKDRFSAERLKGVDSTLKIQPAKLEDSAVYLCASSLGSYTEAFFGQGTRLTVV.

There are many counts of this clone. The chain has TRBV28 and TRBJ2-7; maybe TRBD2 (6 bases). The germline V gene has CDR1 MDHEN and CDR2 SYDVKM. This CDR3 spans 13 amino acids. Trimming left V 6 bases short and J 3 bases short, with 12 bases between. CDR3 sequence reads: CASSVGGNYEQYF. Here the CDR3 DNA reads TGTGCCAGCAGCGTTGGGGGGAACTACGAGCAGTACTTC.